This T cell receptor beta chain was identified during a study of T cells after yellow fever vaccination (dated by TCRdb to between 2019 and 2020). A note on the overall study: The SMART-Seq v4 Ultra Low Input RNA kit was used to prepare libraries from fractions with low cell numbers. Bulk TCR alpha and beta repertoires were sequenced longitudinally to track T-cell clones before and after primary and booster YFV17D yellow fever vaccination. Bulk PBMC replicates and cell subsets were isolated from blood drawn at multiple timepoints before and after both primary and secondary immunization. Two healthy male donors, one aged 18 to 30 and one aged 30 to 39 years, were included in the cohort.

Overall study outcomes, separate from this receptor: A small fraction of clonotypes appeared in both the CD4 and CD8 compartments, likely as a result of convergent recombination. Because the study included only two donors, the extent to which the findings can be generalized is limited. After the booster, most clones that had expanded after primary vaccination were detected again (around 97% of CD4 and around nine tenths of CD8), suggesting broad maintenance of memory. Compared with the primary T-cell response, the secondary T-cell response was faster but weaker, reaching its peak on day 5 rather than on day 15. Computational filtering was required because FACS-sorted repertoires could contain abundant contaminating clonotypes from the bulk population.

The sample's treatment or condition label is to be understood as: live attenuated yellow fever vaccine strain. A standard Ficoll-Paque protocol was used to isolate PBMCs from peripheral blood. Epitope-specific CD8 T cells were sorted with a dextramer loaded with the yellow fever NS4B epitope peptide, and anti-CD3 and anti-CD8 staining was applied. RNA was extracted with TriZol from bulk PBMCs, CD4 and CD8 fractions, and dextramer-positive and dextramer-negative fractions. This clonotype showed up just a few times. Per-nucleotide qualities are absent, and no much larger clonotype sits a single base away. TCR cDNA was made using 5'RACE template switching, a step that added a universal primer site and unique molecular identifiers. Priming for cDNA synthesis came from both the TCR alpha and TCR beta constant segments. Libraries were amplified in two PCR steps, with sample barcodes and sequencing adapters added in the second step. Libraries were sequenced on Illumina HiSeq 2500 (2x100 bp) or NovaSeq (2x150 bp). From the authors' description of their analysis: MIGEC handled demultiplexing of reads and collapsing into UMI consensus sequences, while MiXCR performed V(D)J alignment. Vaccine-responding clonotypes were identified with edgeR using replicate PBMC samples, with FDR below 0.01 and a log2 fold change above 5 up to day 15 being required. Each bulk clonotype received a CD4 or CD8 identity based on whether the sequenced CD4 or CD8 repertoire contained that clonotype at higher abundance. NS4B-specific clonotypes were defined as those at least 10-fold enriched in dextramer-positive over dextramer-negative fractions; CD4-biased clonotypes were excluded. Using fastp at Q25 and MiXCR, TCRdb reprocessed the public reads and kept productive beta chains. When rows share a CDR3 protein, they turn into one entry using the most common DNA and genes. Clone size and V and J calls follow TCRdb, not the original study. The sample profile shows around 53,000 distinct CDR3 sequences; approximately 6.6% of them were found once. 20% to 25% of the sample lies in the top ten.

V loses 6 bases at its end and J loses 0 bases; junction bases beyond the gene matches: 11. The CDR3 has 17 amino acids, counting the end cysteine and phenylalanine. The retained sequence is limited to the CDR3, 51 bases, with the frame set at the first base. This material consisted of CD8+ T cells not binding an NS4B(214-222) dextramer, sorted from PBMCs, taken around 45 days after the first yellow fever vaccination. Read against the paper, the sample's cell subset or site label means: NS4B epitope dextramer-negative CD8 T cells. The sequence joins TRBV12-3 or TRBV12-4 to TRBJ1-5; 7 bases in the junction line up with TRBD1. This TCR came from a man aged 18 to 35 who received the YFV17D yellow fever vaccine. The CDR3: CASSPGDSENSNQPQHF. The nucleotides are TGTGCCAGCAGCCCGGGGGACAGTGAAAATAGCAATCAGCCCCAGCATTTT.